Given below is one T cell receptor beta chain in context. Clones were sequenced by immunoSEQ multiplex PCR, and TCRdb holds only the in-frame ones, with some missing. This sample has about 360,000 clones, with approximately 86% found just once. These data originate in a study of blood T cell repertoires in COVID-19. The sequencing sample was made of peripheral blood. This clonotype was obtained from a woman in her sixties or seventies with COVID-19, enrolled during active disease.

CDR3 sequence (DNA): TGTGCCACCGTGGGGCCAGCCACTAATGAGCAGTTCTTC. It specifies CATVGPATNEQFF. V and J are TRBV24-1 and TRBJ2-1; possibly TRBD1 for D (5 bases). The germline V gene has CDR1 KGHDR and CDR2 SFDVKD. Between the trimmed V and J ends, which lost 9 bases and 7 bases, there was a span of 15 bases. The CDR3 runs to 13 residues.